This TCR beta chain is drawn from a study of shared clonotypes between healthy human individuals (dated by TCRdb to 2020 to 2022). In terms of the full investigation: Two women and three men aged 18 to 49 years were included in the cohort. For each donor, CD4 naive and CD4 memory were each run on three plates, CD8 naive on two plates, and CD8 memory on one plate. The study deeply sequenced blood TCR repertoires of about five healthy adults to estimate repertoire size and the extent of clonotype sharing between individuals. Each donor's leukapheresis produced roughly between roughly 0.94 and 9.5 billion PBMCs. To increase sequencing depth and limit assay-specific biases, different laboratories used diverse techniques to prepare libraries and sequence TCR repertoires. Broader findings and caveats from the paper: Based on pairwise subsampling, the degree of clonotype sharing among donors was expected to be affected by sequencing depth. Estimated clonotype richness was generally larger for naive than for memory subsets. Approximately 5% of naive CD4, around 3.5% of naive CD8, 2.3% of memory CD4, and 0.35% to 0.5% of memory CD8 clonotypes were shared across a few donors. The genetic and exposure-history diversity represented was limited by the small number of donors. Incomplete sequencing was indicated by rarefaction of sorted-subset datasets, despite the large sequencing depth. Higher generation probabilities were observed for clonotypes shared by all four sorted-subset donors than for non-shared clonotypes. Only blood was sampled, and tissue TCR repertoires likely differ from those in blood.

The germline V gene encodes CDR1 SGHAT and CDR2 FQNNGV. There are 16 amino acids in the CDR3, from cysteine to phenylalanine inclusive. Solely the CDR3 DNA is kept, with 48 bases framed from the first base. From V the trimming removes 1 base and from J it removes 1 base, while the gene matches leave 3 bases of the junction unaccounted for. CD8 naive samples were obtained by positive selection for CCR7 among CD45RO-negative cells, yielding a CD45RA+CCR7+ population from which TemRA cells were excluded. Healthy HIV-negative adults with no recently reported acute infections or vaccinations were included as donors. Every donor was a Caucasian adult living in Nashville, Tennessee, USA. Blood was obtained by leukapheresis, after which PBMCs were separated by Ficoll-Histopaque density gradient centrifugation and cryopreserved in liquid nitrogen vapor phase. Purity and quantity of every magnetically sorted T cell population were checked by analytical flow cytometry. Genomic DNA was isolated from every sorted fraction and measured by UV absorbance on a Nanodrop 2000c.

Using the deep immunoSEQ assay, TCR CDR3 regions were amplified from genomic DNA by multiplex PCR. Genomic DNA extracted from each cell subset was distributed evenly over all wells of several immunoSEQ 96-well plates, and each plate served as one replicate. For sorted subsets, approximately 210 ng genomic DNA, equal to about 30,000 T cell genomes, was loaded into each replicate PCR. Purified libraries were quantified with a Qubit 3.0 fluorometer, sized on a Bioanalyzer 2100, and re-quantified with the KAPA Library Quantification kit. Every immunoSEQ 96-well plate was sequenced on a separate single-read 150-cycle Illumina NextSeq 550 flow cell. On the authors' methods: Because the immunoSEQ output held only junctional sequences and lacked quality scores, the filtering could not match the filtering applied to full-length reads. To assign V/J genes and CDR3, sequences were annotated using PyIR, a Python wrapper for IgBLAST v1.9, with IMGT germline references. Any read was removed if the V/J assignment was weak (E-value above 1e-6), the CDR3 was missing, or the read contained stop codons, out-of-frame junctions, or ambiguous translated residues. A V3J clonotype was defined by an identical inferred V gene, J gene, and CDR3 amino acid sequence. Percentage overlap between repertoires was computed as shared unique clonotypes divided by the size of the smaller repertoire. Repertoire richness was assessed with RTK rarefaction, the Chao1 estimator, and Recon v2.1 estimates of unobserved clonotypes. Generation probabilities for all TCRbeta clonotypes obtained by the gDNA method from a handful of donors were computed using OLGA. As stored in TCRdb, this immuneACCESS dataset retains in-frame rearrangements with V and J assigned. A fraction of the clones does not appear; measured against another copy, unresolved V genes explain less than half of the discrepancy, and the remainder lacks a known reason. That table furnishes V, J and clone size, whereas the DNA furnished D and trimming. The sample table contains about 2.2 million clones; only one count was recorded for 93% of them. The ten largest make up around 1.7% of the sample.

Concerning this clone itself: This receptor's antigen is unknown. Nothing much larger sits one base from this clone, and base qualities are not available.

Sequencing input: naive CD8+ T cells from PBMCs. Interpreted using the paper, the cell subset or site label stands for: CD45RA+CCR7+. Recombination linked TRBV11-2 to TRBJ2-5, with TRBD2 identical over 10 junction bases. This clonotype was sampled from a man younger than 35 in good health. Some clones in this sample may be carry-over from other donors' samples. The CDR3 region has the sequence CASSLGLAGFQETQYF. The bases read TGTGCCAGCAGCTTAGGACTAGCGGGCTTCCAAGAGACCCAGTACTTC.